The rows below give T cell receptor beta chains drawn from one sample of a study of T-cell reconstitution after alpha-beta-depleted transplantation in children. In TCRdb, the PCR reads were re-called with MiXCR into one record per CDR3 protein. The sample carries about 200,000 distinct CDR3 sequences, 6.3% recorded once. Specimen: PBMCs, collected before TCRalphabeta/CD19-depleted stem cell transplant. The receptors shown here come from a girl under three years old with combined immunodeficiency, due to receive a stem cell transplant. The CDR3 runs from the conserved cysteine through the conserved F or W. The D gene is left open where the match is weak. The size field is filled for only some rows; it gives once, few, many or a size class.

many	TRBV10-3	TRBJ2-1	-	TGTGCCAGCCTTAACTCCCAGGCGAATGAGCAGTTCTTC	CASLNSQANEQFF
-	TRBV4-2	TRBJ2-7	TRBD2	TGTGCCAGCAGCCTTACTAGCGGGGGGGCCTACGAGCAGTACTTC	CASSLTSGGAYEQYF
many	TRBV7-2	TRBJ1-2	-	TGTGCCAGCAGCTTAGTTAGAGACTATGGCTACACCTTC	CASSLVRDYGYTF
many	TRBV6-4	TRBJ2-7	-	TGTGCCAGCAGTGACACCAACGGGCCCATCTACGAGCAGTACTTC	CASSDTNGPIYEQYF
many	TRBV20-1	TRBJ1-2	-	TGCAGTGCTAGAGGTCCCGGAAACTATGGCTACACCTTC	CSARGPGNYGYTF
few	TRBV7-2	TRBJ2-1	-	TGTGCCAGCAGCTTGGCCCCCCAGCGGAGCCACTTATACAATGAGCAGTTCTTC	CASSLAPQRSHLYNEQFF
many	TRBV12-3/TRBV12-4	TRBJ1-5	-	TGTGCCAGCAGTTTATCCCCCAGTGGGCCCCAGCATTTT	CASSLSPSGPQHF
many	TRBV29-1	TRBJ2-5	TRBD2	TGCAGCGTTGAACTCTGGGAGGGAGCAGAGACCCAGTACTTC	CSVELWEGAETQYF
many	TRBV20-1	TRBJ2-1	-	TGCAGTGCTAGAGATCGAGACTCTTCCTACAATGAGCAGTTCTTC	CSARDRDSSYNEQFF
-	TRBV6-1	TRBJ2-2	TRBD2	TGTGCCAGCAGTACCGGGGAGGGGATTTCATCGAACACCGGGGAGCTGTTTTTT	CASSTGEGISSNTGELFF
-	TRBV5-1	TRBJ2-3	TRBD2	TGCGCCAGCAGCTTGGCTCGGGCTAGCGGGGGGTTCACAGATACGCAGTATTTT	CASSLARASGGFTDTQYF
many	TRBV7-8	TRBJ1-6	TRBD1	TGTGCCAGCAGCTTAGGGGACAGTCTGTATAATTCACCCCTCCACTTT	CASSLGDSLYNSPLHF
-	TRBV7-2	TRBJ2-3	-	TGTGCCAGCAGCCCAACAGGGGCTAGCGGGTTAGATACGCAGTATTTT	CASSPTGASGLDTQYF
-	TRBV5-1	TRBJ2-1	TRBD2	TGCGCCAGCGGACCCGACCCGGGACTAGCGGGGGGCTTTTCCAATGAGCAGTTCTTC	CASGPDPGLAGGFSNEQFF
-	TRBV4-1	TRBJ2-5	TRBD1	TGCGCCAGCAGCCAAAGACGACAGGGGGACGTAGAGACCCAGTACTTC	CASSQRRQGDVETQYF
many	TRBV28	TRBJ2-1	TRBD1	TGTGCCAGTACTGGACAGGGACTTATCGATGAGCAGTTCTTC	CASTGQGLIDEQFF
many	TRBV28	TRBJ2-1	TRBD2	TGTGCCAGCAGTTTAAGTACTAGCGGGATCAATGAGCAGTTCTTC	CASSLSTSGINEQFF
many	TRBV28	TRBJ2-1	-	TGTGCCAGCAGCCCAGCGGATACCTACAATGAGCAGTTCTTC	CASSPADTYNEQFF
-	TRBV11-1	TRBJ2-1	TRBD2	TGTGCCAGCATCCATGGGGCTAGCGGCCACGTAAGCTCCTACAATGAGCAGTTCTTC	CASIHGASGHVSSYNEQFF
many	TRBV7-8	TRBJ2-3	TRBD1	TGTGCCAGCAGCAAACCGGGACAGCTCACAGATACGCAGTATTTT	CASSKPGQLTDTQYF
many	TRBV29-1	TRBJ2-1	-	TGCAGCGTCAATCGGGCCTACAATGAGCAGTTCTTC	CSVNRAYNEQFF
many	TRBV29-1	TRBJ2-3	-	TGCAGCGTTGTGTCGGCCCTCACAGATACGCAGTATTTT	CSVVSALTDTQYF
few	TRBV5-1	TRBJ2-1	-	TGCGCCAGCAGCTTGGTTGGGTATGAGCAGTTCTTC	CASSLVGYEQFF
many	TRBV29-1	TRBJ2-7	-	TGCAGCGTTGAAAGGGGGGACGATCCCAACGAGCAGTACTTC	CSVERGDDPNEQYF
-	TRBV28	TRBJ2-3	TRBD1	TGTGCCAGCAGTTTATTCGGACAGGGAAGGGGCACAGATACGCAGTATTTT	CASSLFGQGRGTDTQYF
many	TRBV29-1	TRBJ2-6	-	TGCAGCGTTGAGGGCGGGACTGGGGCCAACGTCCTGACTTTC	CSVEGGTGANVLTF
many	TRBV4-3	TRBJ2-7	-	TGCGCCAGCAGCCCACGGGTGGGGGGCACCGTATACGAGCAGTACTTC	CASSPRVGGTVYEQYF
few	TRBV4-2	TRBJ2-2	-	TGTGCCAGCAGCCAAGCCGGGGGTTCCCCCGGGGAGCTGTTTTTT	CASSQAGGSPGELFF
many	TRBV20-1	TRBJ2-7	-	TGCAGTGCTGAACCGGGCACCAACTACGAGCAGTACTTC	CSAEPGTNYEQYF
many	TRBV7-6	TRBJ2-5	TRBD1	TGTGCCAGCAGCGGAAGTAGACAGGGAGACGAGACCCAGTACTTC	CASSGSRQGDETQYF
many	TRBV5-6	TRBJ2-3	TRBD1	TGTGCCAGCAGCTTGACAGGGGCCGCAGATACGCAGTATTTT	CASSLTGAADTQYF
-	TRBV30	TRBJ2-1	TRBD2	TGTGCCTGGATAGCGGGGGTTCCAAATGAGCAGTTCTTC	CAWIAGVPNEQFF
many	TRBV6-5	TRBJ2-7	TRBD2	TGTGCCAGCAGTTATCGGGAGGGTACCTACGAGCAGTACTTC	CASSYREGTYEQYF
many	TRBV7-9	TRBJ1-4	-	TGTGCCAGCAGCTTATCTGAAAAACTGTTTTTT	CASSLSEKLFF
many	TRBV20-1	TRBJ2-5	-	TGCAGTGCTAGAGATAGGTGGGGGGAGACCCAGTACTTC	CSARDRWGETQYF
many	TRBV5-1	TRBJ2-1	TRBD2	TGCGCCAGCAGCATCGGGACTAGCTCTGCGAATGAGCAGTTCTTC	CASSIGTSSANEQFF
many	TRBV20-1	TRBJ2-1	-	TGCAGTGCCCCGGGGGGCAGGGACCCGGTTGAGCAGTTCTTC	CSAPGGRDPVEQFF
-	TRBV11-2	TRBJ2-5	-	TGTGCCAGCAGCTTGATCCGGCGGACAGGGACTAGTCTTTCAGAGACCCAGTACTTC	CASSLIRRTGTSLSETQYF
many	TRBV6-6	TRBJ2-7	-	TGTGCCAGCAGTCGCTCAGGGGACGAGCAGTACTTC	CASSRSGDEQYF
many	TRBV29-1	TRBJ2-7	TRBD2	TGCAGCGCCCTCATGTGGGGGGGAACCTACGAGCAGTACTTC	CSALMWGGTYEQYF